The 21 T cell receptor beta chains reported below all come from one sample, sequenced in a study of T cells in Graves' hyperthyroidism and ophthalmopathy. The TCR beta CDR3 regions underwent amplification using RNA transcripts as the source. TCR CDR3 regions were first amplified by RT-PCR with HTBI primers. One entry per CDR3 protein, called by TCRdb with MiXCR from the multiplex PCR reads. This sample has approximately 570,000 distinct CDR3 sequences, with approximately 20% found just once. What was sequenced was blood. These receptors came from a man aged 35-49 years with Graves' ophthalmopathy.

This clonotype was observed many times. The V gene is TRBV12-3 or TRBV12-4, the J gene TRBJ1-6, with D possibly being TRBD1 (5 bases). The V and J ends lost 7 bases and 9 bases respectively, with 16 bases between them. The CDR3 extends over 14 amino acids. Here the CDR3 DNA reads TGTGCCAGCATCCTGGGTCAGGGCGGTTCACCCCTCCACTTT. This codes for CASILGQGGSPLHF.

This clonotype has only a few counts. The germline gene is not matched at one end of the junction; a read error may be the cause. The V and J genes are TRBV15 and TRBJ2-1; D gene ambiguous. The length of the CDR3 is 15 residues. The germline CDR1 and CDR2 sequences are LNHNV and YYDKDF (reference sequence). The CDR3 coding sequence is TGTGCCACCAGCAGAGAAGGCTTCTCCTACGATGAGCAGTTCTTC. Amino acid sequence: CATSREGFSYDEQFF. The entire variable domain, with the rest obtained from reference TRBV15 and TRBJ2-1, is as follows: DAMVIQNPRYQVTQFGKPVTLSCSQTLNHNVMYWYQQKSSQAPKLLFHYYDKDFNNEADTPDNFQSRRPNTSFCFLDIRSPGLGDTAMYLCATSREGFSYDEQFFGPGTRLTVL.

This clonotype was seen a handful of times. The chain employs TRBV7-3 and TRBJ2-3; TRBD1 might be the D (6 bases). CDR3 size: 15 residues. V dropped 5 bases and J dropped 6 bases, with 18 bases sitting between them. The germline CDR1 and CDR2 sequences are SGHTA and FQGTGA. The CDR3 DNA follows: TGTGCCAGCAGCACAAACCCACAGGGAGAGGATACGCAGTATTTT. Translated, it gives CASSTNPQGEDTQYF.

The sample holds a few counts of this clonotype. With a much larger clone just one base away, this may be a read error. This chain connects TRBV7-2 to TRBJ2-3; TRBD2 aligns across 11 bases. The CDR3 length is 16 residues. In germline, CDR1 is SGHTA, CDR2 FQGNSA. Trimming at V came to 5 bases and at J to 0 bases, leaving 4 bases not matched to a gene. The CDR3 sequence: CASSRTSGLSTDTQYF. In nucleotides, the CDR3 is TGTGCCAGCAGCCGGACTAGCGGGCTTAGCACAGATACGCAGTATTTT.

V is TRBV4-3 and J is TRBJ2-7, with D maybe TRBD1 (5 bases). V was trimmed by 1 base and J by 2 bases, leaving 12 bases between them. This CDR3 is built from 15 residues. The germline V gene encodes CDR1 LGHNA and CDR2 YSLEER. As DNA, the CDR3 is TGCGCCAGCAGCCAAGGCAGGGCTCTAACCTACGAGCAGTACTTC. Protein sequence: CASSQGRALTYEQYF.

CDR3: CASSSSGRGGTDTQYF. In nucleotides, the CDR3 is TGTGCCAGCAGCTCAAGTGGCCGGGGGGGCACAGATACGCAGTATTTT. The V call is TRBV7-3, the J call TRBJ2-3; 7 positions match TRBD2. V was pared by 4 bases and J by 1 base, with 8 bases of the junction left unmatched. Germline values: CDR1 SGHTA, CDR2 FQGTGA. CDR3 length: 16 residues.

J is TRBJ2-7 and V is TRBV28, with TRBD2 matching 11 bases. The V gene end was trimmed by 4 bases and the J gene end by 5 bases; junction bases not matched to a gene: 4. The CDR3 sequence is 14 residues long. Germline V gene lookup returns CDR1 MDHEN and CDR2 SYDVKM. The CDR3 loop is CASSSLGLADEQYF. In nucleotides, the CDR3 is TGTGCCAGCAGTTCCTTGGGACTAGCGGACGAGCAGTACTTC.

This clonotype was counted only a few times. The chain has TRBV7-9 and TRBJ2-1; 7 bases fit TRBD1. The J segment lost 5 bases and the V segment lost 5 bases, leaving 6 bases of the junction unmatched. Germline V gene sequence: CDR1 SEHNR, CDR2 FQNEAQ (reference sequence). The CDR3 contains 14 residues. CDR3 region: CASSRTGRNNEQFF. CDR3 nucleotides: TGTGCCAGCAGCCGGACAGGCAGGAACAATGAGCAGTTCTTC. The full variable domain, with the rest looked up from reference TRBV7-9 and TRBJ2-1, is DTGVSQNPRHKITKRGQNVTFRCDPISEHNRLYWYRQTLGQGPEFLTYFQNEAQLEKSRLLSDRFSAERPKGSFSTLEIQRTEQGDSAMYLCASSRTGRNNEQFFGPGTRLTVL.

For this clonotype: A much larger clone lies one base from this, so it may be a read error. V gene TRBV27 combines with J gene TRBJ1-4, with no clear D. This CDR3 region has 16 residues. Trimming shortened V by 3 bases and J by 5 bases, and 16 bases separated the two germline ends. Per the germline V gene, CDR1 is MNHEY and CDR2 is SMNVEV (reference sequence). Written as DNA, the CDR3 is TGTGCCAGCAGTTTTGATCGAGTTGGGGAGAATGAAAAACTGTTTTTT. It encodes CASSFDRVGENEKLFF.

The rearrangement uses TRBV6-1 and TRBJ2-1; no firm D call. Looked up from germline, CDR1 is MNHNS and CDR2 is SASEGT. The CDR3 is made up of 16 amino acids. V was clipped by 4 bases and J by 3 bases, with 16 bases between them. The CDR3 sequence: CASSASRTSSYNEQFF. The CDR3 nucleotides are TGTGCCAGCAGTGCCTCCCGTACGTCGAGCTACAATGAGCAGTTCTTC.

The chain joins TRBV5-8 to TRBJ2-7, with D perhaps matching TRBD1 (5 bases). Germline loops: CDR1 SGHTS, CDR2 YDEGEE. Trimming removed 4 bases from V and 1 base from J, with 18 bases in between. There are 16 residues in the CDR3. CDR3 region: CASSQLTGGPSYEQYF. CDR3 DNA: TGTGCCAGCAGCCAACTAACAGGTGGCCCATCCTACGAGCAGTACTTC. Together with reference TRBV5-8 and TRBJ2-7, the CDR3 gives the full variable domain: EAGVTQSPTHLIKTRGQQATLRCSPISGHTSVYWYQQALGLGLQFLLWYDEGEERNRGNFPPRFSGRQFPNYSSELNVNALELEDSALYLCASSQLTGGPSYEQYFGPGTRLTVT.

This clonotype was counted ten times or more. The gene calls are TRBV5-8 and TRBJ2-3; 12 bases match TRBD2. Germline assignment: CDR1 SGHTS and CDR2 YDEGEE. Losses at the gene ends were 4 bases for V and 4 bases for J; bases not matched to a gene: 7. The CDR3 runs to 16 residues. DNA for the CDR3: TGTGCCAGCAGCCTACTAGCGGGAGGAAGTGCAGATACGCAGTATTTT. Amino acid sequence: CASSLLAGGSADTQYF.

There are a few counts of this clonotype. The chain uses TRBV3-1 and TRBJ2-1, with D tentatively TRBD1 or TRBD2 (5 bases each). Germline V gives CDR1 LGHDT, CDR2 YNNKEL (reference sequence). This CDR3 has 13 residues. The V gene lost 4 bases and the J gene lost 9 bases, with 13 bases spanning the gap. CDR3 protein: CASSLFTGGEQFF. DNA of the CDR3: TGTGCCAGCAGCCTTTTTACAGGAGGTGAGCAGTTCTTC.

This clonotype was counted many times. The chain is built from TRBV5-1 and TRBJ1-1; possible D gene TRBD1, 6 bases. Germline CDR1 reads SGHRS; CDR2 reads YFSETQ. The CDR3 runs 15 residues. With 2 bases removed from V and 8 bases from J, the gap between germline ends came to 19 bases. The CDR3 loop is CASSLVGAVGQEAFF. CDR3 DNA: TGCGCCAGCAGCTTAGTAGGAGCCGTCGGACAGGAAGCTTTCTTT.

The V gene is TRBV7-2, the J gene TRBJ2-2, with TRBD2 identical over 12 bases. Germline assignment: CDR1 SGHTA and CDR2 FQGNSA. V gave up 4 bases and J gave up 5 bases; unmatched junction bases: 11. The CDR3 loop spans 18 amino acids. The CDR3 protein is CASSYRLAGVIGTGELFF. CDR3 bases: TGTGCCAGCAGCTACCGACTAGCGGGAGTGATAGGGACCGGGGAGCTGTTTTTT. Full variable domain (rest looked up from reference TRBV7-2 and TRBJ2-2): GAGVSQSPSNKVTEKGKDVELRCDPISGHTALYWYRQSLGQGLEFLIYFQGNSAPDKSGLPSDRFSAERTGGSVSTLTIQRTQQEDSAVYLCASSYRLAGVIGTGELFFGEGSRLTVL.

The V gene is TRBV25-1, the J gene TRBJ1-1, with 7 nucleotides matching TRBD1. Germline V gene lookup returns CDR1 MGHDK and CDR2 SYGVNS. J was trimmed by 6 bases and V by 6 bases; bases with no gene match: 10. This CDR3 has 14 amino acids. In DNA, the CDR3 is TGTGCCAGCAGAACAGGGGCCACCCTTTCTGAAGCTTTCTTT. Translated, it gives CASRTGATLSEAFF.

The V gene is TRBV7-3, the J gene TRBJ2-7, with TRBD2 matching over 7 bases. V was pared by 6 bases and J by 0 bases, with 32 bases of the junction left unmatched. CDR3 length: 23 amino acids. Germline V gene lookup returns CDR1 SGHTA and CDR2 FQGTGA. The chain's CDR3 is CASSCPGEQELLASGRSSYEQYF. The CDR3 DNA sequence: TGTGCCAGCAGTTGCCCGGGGGAACAAGAATTGTTAGCTAGCGGTAGGAGCTCCTACGAGCAGTACTTC.

There are a few counts of this clonotype. V is TRBV6-1 and J is TRBJ2-3, with TRBD2 matching over 8 bases. The CDR3 is made up of 18 amino acids. Germline V gene lookup returns CDR1 MNHNS and CDR2 SASEGT. V shed 0 bases and J 0 bases; nucleotides not matched to a gene: 8. The CDR3 DNA reads TGTGCCAGCAGTGAAGCGGCTAGCGGGTGGTTTAGCACAGATACGCAGTATTTT. The encoded protein is CASSEAASGWFSTDTQYF.

This clonotype showed up just a few times. The genes are TRBV7-3 and TRBJ2-1; D gene uncertain. This CDR3 has 13 amino acids. Germline V CDR1 and CDR2: SGHTA, FQGTGA. V lost 2 bases and J lost 6, with 8 bases in between. Here the CDR3 DNA reads TGTGCCAGCAGCTTACCCCCAAGCAATGAGCAGTTCTTC. Its protein is CASSLPPSNEQFF. Supplemented by reference TRBV7-3 and TRBJ2-1, the full variable domain reads GAGVSQTPSNKVTEKGKYVELRCDPISGHTALYWYRQSLGQGPEFLIYFQGTGAADDSGLPNDRFFAVRPEGSVSTLKIQRTERGDSAVYLCASSLPPSNEQFFGPGTRLTVL.

This clonotype was observed a few times. The rearrangement uses TRBV5-8 and TRBJ1-1, with no clear D. Germline V gene data show CDR1 as SGHTS and CDR2 as YDEGEE. The CDR3 contains 14 residues. Trimming took off 4 bases at V and 1 base at J, with 11 bases between the two ends. The CDR3 DNA sequence: TGTGCCAGCAGCCGATTTAATGAGAACACTGAAGCTTTCTTT. Amino acid sequence: CASSRFNENTEAFF. The variable domain in full, completed from reference TRBV5-8 and TRBJ1-1, reads EAGVTQSPTHLIKTRGQQATLRCSPISGHTSVYWYQQALGLGLQFLLWYDEGEERNRGNFPPRFSGRQFPNYSSELNVNALELEDSALYLCASSRFNENTEAFFGQGTRLTVV.

The chain is built from TRBV20-1 and TRBJ1-4; a weak D match, TRBD1 (6 bases). The germline CDR1 and CDR2 sequences are DFQATT and SNEGSKA (reference sequence). The CDR3 sequence is 11 residues long. The CDR3 loop reads CRGGGGEKLFF. CDR3 DNA sequence: TGCAGGGGGGGGGGCGGTGAAAAACTGTTTTTT.